This T cell receptor beta chain was captured in a study of neurological immune-mediated disorders. Study context: The 35 or so multiple sclerosis patients comprised 31 relapsing-remitting and 3 secondary progressive cases.

TCRdb re-called the 5' RACE reads with MiXCR, one entry per CDR3 protein. There are tens of thousands of distinct CDR3 sequences in the sample; 3.6% occur only once, and approximately 1.6% lies in the top ten. The CDR3 spans 16 residues. The trim removed 5 bases at V and 1 base at J, leaving 7 bases unmatched. In germline, CDR1 is ENHRY, CDR2 SYGVKD. This clonotype occurred many times. Where libraries were unsorted, they were derived from 2 million PBMCs stored at -80 degrees C. The sample was PBMCs. This clonotype originated in a man younger than 40 with multiple sclerosis. V and J are TRBV10-3 and TRBJ2-3, with 9 bases matching TRBD2. The CDR3 loop reads CAISQLLAGGTDTQYF. CDR3 sequence (DNA): TGTGCCATCAGTCAACTCTTAGCGGGGGGCACAGATACGCAGTATTTT.